The 16 T cell receptor beta chains given below trace back to one sample, sequenced in a study of CD8 T cells in Susac syndrome. Random hexamers were used to reverse transcribe the RNA input (about 0.5 to 1 ug). One entry per CDR3 protein results from TCRdb running MiXCR on the immunoSEQ multiplex PCR reads. The table has some 150,000 distinct CDR3 sequences, approximately 93% seen once. Sequenced material: CD4+ T cells from PBMCs. The receptor source for this set is a human donor in good health.

The V and J genes are TRBV12-3 or TRBV12-4 and TRBJ1-5; TRBD1 agrees at 9 bases. V lost 5 bases and J lost 6; bases outside the gene matches: 5. This CDR3 comprises 14 residues. For the CDR3, the DNA is TGTGCCAGCAGTCCTGGGACAGGGCCTCAGCCCCAGCATTTT. It translates to CASSPGTGPQPQHF.

V gene TRBV5-4 combines with J gene TRBJ2-5, with D tentatively TRBD2 (5 bases). Germline CDR1 reads SGHNT; CDR2 reads YYREEE (reference sequence). CDR3 length: 14 amino acids. Deletions cut 4 bases from V and 5 bases from J, with 15 bases between. CDR3 coding DNA: TGTGCCAGCAGCCCTAAGGACTTGAGTGAGACCCAGTACTTC. Amino acids: CASSPKDLSETQYF.

In this sample, this clonotype turned up once. The chain links TRBV4-1 to TRBJ2-1; 12 nucleotides agree with TRBD1. The germline V gene encodes CDR1 MGHRA and CDR2 YSYEKL. With V trimmed by 5 bases and J by 7 bases, 9 bases remained unmatched. The CDR3 loop spans 16 amino acids. The CDR3 protein is CASSSPGTGGRNEQFF. The CDR3 DNA sequence: TGCGCCAGCAGCTCCCCCGGGACAGGGGGCCGGAATGAGCAGTTCTTC.

The chain couples TRBV6-7 to TRBJ2-7; a possible D gene is TRBD2 (6 bases). TRBV6-7 is filed as an ORF, its function uncertain. CDR3 length: 18 residues. V was trimmed by 2 bases and J by 2 bases, leaving 22 bases between them. CDR3 region: CASSYRAGQGTGTYEQYF. CDR3 sequence (DNA): TGTGCCAGCAGTTACCGGGCGGGGCAGGGTACCGGGACCTACGAGCAGTACTTC.

The genes are TRBV3-1 and TRBJ2-2; 7 bases match TRBD2. The CDR3 runs to 16 residues. Trimming removed 0 bases from V and 6 bases from J; junction bases left unmatched: 7. Germline V gene lookup returns CDR1 LGHDT and CDR2 YNNKEL (reference sequence). CDR3 sequence: CASSQDGLVWAGELFF. CDR3 in DNA: TGTGCCAGCAGCCAAGATGGACTAGTTTGGGCCGGGGAGCTGTTTTTT.

Only one count was recorded for this clonotype. V and J are TRBV7-3 and TRBJ2-7; 8 positions match TRBD2. V trimming: 5 bases; J trimming: 0 bases; junction bases outside the gene matches: 6. CDR1 and CDR2 from the germline V gene are SGHTA and FQGTGA. The CDR3 totals 15 residues. The CDR3 loop reads CASSIHAGGSYEQYF. In DNA form, the CDR3 reads TGTGCCAGCAGCATCCACGCGGGAGGCTCCTACGAGCAGTACTTC.

J is TRBJ2-1 and V is TRBV25-1; 11 bases are a match to TRBD2. This CDR3 has 20 amino acids. V gave up 1 base and J gave up 3 bases; unmatched junction bases: 14. CDR1 is MGHDK and CDR2 is SYGVNS in the germline V gene. The CDR3 nucleotides read TGTGCCAGCAGTGAATCGGCGGGGACTAGCGGTCGGAGATTCTACAATGAGCAGTTCTTC. Amino acids: CASSESAGTSGRRFYNEQFF.

This chain's CDR3 is CAIRAYPKGTDTQYF. The CDR3 DNA reads TGTGCCATCAGAGCCTACCCGAAGGGGACAGATACGCAGTATTTT. V usage is TRBV10-3 and J usage is TRBJ2-3, with a possible D match to TRBD1 (5 bases). Per the germline V gene, CDR1 is ENHRY and CDR2 is SYGVKD. With 6 bases removed from V and 3 bases from J, the gap between germline ends came to 16 bases. This CDR3 has 15 amino acids.

This clonotype was recorded once. The chain combines TRBV2 with TRBJ1-5; D is undetermined. V lost 9 bases and J 3 bases, leaving 12 bases between the germline ends. Germline assignment: CDR1 SNHLY and CDR2 FYNNEI. The CDR3 length is 13 residues. CDR3 in DNA: TGTGCCAGTAAAGGGTATCACAATCAGCCCCAGCATTTT. It codes for CASKGYHNQPQHF.

This sequence joins TRBV7-8 and TRBJ2-1, with a weak D call TRBD2 (6 bases). This CDR3 has 17 residues. Germline lookup yields CDR1 SGHVS and CDR2 FQNEAQ. V dropped 5 bases and J dropped 1 base, with 18 bases sitting between them. The CDR3 sequence is CASSPLTSLRSYNEQFF. In DNA form, the CDR3 reads TGTGCCAGCAGCCCCCTGACTAGTCTGAGGTCCTACAATGAGCAGTTCTTC.

The chain couples TRBV15 to TRBJ1-5; 10 nucleotides align to TRBD1. CDR3 length equals 16 residues. The V segment lost 3 bases and the J segment 3 bases; nucleotides outside the gene matches: 5. Looked up from germline, CDR1 is LNHNV and CDR2 is YYDKDF (reference sequence). As DNA, the CDR3 is TGTGCCACCAGCAGGGTTGACAGGGGGCCCAATCAGCCCCAGCATTTT. It is translated as CATSRVDRGPNQPQHF.

V usage is TRBV5-1 and J usage is TRBJ2-3, with 7 bases matching TRBD2. CDR3 length: 14 residues. The germline V gene has CDR1 SGHRS and CDR2 YFSETQ. After removal of 7 bases from V and 6 bases from J, the junction contained 11 bases not matched to a gene. The CDR3 DNA reads as TGCGCCAGCGGTAGCACTAGCGCCGGGGATACGCAGTATTTT. As protein: CASGSTSAGDTQYF.

The chain combines TRBV12-3 or TRBV12-4 with TRBJ2-5; D ambiguous. Trimming took off 5 bases at V and 0 bases at J, with 10 bases between the two ends. CDR3 length: 14 residues. CDR3 protein: CASSPSQDQETQYF. In nucleotides, the CDR3 is TGTGCCAGCAGTCCCTCTCAGGACCAAGAGACCCAGTACTTC.

In its sample, this clonotype was seen a few times. The V and J genes are TRBV5-4 and TRBJ1-2; 10 positions agree with TRBD1. This CDR3 has 15 amino acids. The germline gives CDR1 SGHNT, CDR2 YYREEE (reference sequence). V gave up 0 bases and J gave up 5 bases; unmatched junction bases: 4. CDR3 in amino acids: CASSLVGQGGYGYTF. The DNA of the CDR3 is TGTGCCAGCAGCTTGGTCGGACAGGGGGGATATGGCTACACCTTC.

The CDR3: CASKPQGPDGYTF. The CDR3, as DNA: TGTGCCAGCAAACCACAGGGACCTGATGGCTACACCTTC. This chain uses TRBV6-5 with TRBJ1-2; D might be TRBD1 (6 bases). Germline CDR1 MNHEY, CDR2 SVGAGI. The V end lost 7 bases, the J end lost 6 bases, and 15 bases lay between the germline ends. The CDR3 extends over 13 amino acids.

The rearrangement links TRBV12-3 or TRBV12-4 to TRBJ2-5; no definite D call. The length of the CDR3 is 13 residues. The ends were cut back, 3 bases at V and 7 bases at J, with 12 bases in the middle. The CDR3 sequence: CASSLEQLGTQYF. In DNA form, the CDR3 reads TGTGCCAGCAGTTTGGAGCAATTGGGGACCCAGTACTTC.